The clone carrying this T cell receptor beta chain was counted once. Per the original data handling: The assay estimated nucleated cells by amplifying reference gene primers. Measured with immunoSEQ multiplex PCR; TCRdb has only the in-frame clones, and not every one. V, J and clone size are taken as reported in that table, and D and trimming were inferred from the DNA itself. Of over 70,000 clones listed, roughly 91% are singletons. The source of the sample is a study of blood T cell repertoires in COVID-19. Looking at the study overall: Donors in the United States, Italy and Spain gave samples during acute or convalescent COVID-19. PBMCs, B-cell-depleted T cells, or T cells provided the cDNA or gDNA that made up the material.

Trimming shortened V by 5 bases and J by 7 bases, and 12 bases separated the two germline ends. The CDR3 is made up of 12 amino acids. Sequencing used peripheral blood. This sequence originates from a young man with COVID-19, enrolled during active disease. The V gene is TRBV12-3 or TRBV12-4, the J gene TRBJ2-7, with a tentative D call TRBD1 (6 bases). The CDR3 DNA reads as TGTGCCAGCAGTCTTACAGGGTTTGAGCAGTACTTC. Protein product: CASSLTGFEQYF.